This entry describes one T cell receptor (beta chain). The source of the sample is a study of shared T cell receptors in the human thymus. The CDR3 contains 15 residues. Losses at the gene ends were 6 bases for V and 2 bases for J; bases not matched to a gene: 8. Germline V gene lookup returns CDR1 LGHNA and CDR2 YNFKEQ. Some clones are missing from TCRdb's copy, which holds only in-frame ones; the method was immunoSEQ multiplex PCR. This sample yields some 700,000 clones, of which around 87% are seen a single time; 0.0095% to 0.012% belongs to the top ten. These sequences were also reported in another study, on human thymus T cells. This second study notes: Blood and thymic repertoires both appeared biased in V and J gene usage. What related research reported was that thymic repertoires overlapped highly among unrelated individuals.

The specimen was thymocytes. The chain links TRBV4-2 to TRBJ2-7; 9 bases line up with TRBD1. The source of this sequence is a boy in the first two years of life with a congenital heart defect. This CDR3 is CASRHTRDRAYEQYF. The CDR3 nucleotides read TGTGCCAGCAGACACACAAGGGACAGGGCCTACGAGCAGTACTTC.